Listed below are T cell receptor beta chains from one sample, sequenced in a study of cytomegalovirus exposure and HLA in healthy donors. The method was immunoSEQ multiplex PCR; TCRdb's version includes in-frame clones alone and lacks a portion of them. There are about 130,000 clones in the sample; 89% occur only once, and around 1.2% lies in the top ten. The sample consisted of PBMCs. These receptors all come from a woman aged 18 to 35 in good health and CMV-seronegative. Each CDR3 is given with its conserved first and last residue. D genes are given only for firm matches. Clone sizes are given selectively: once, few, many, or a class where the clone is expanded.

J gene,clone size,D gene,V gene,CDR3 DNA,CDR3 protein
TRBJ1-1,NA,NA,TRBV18,TGTGCCAGCTCACCACCAACCAGGATATCTGAAGCTTTCTTT,CASSPPTRISEAFF
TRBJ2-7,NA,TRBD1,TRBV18,TGTGCCAGCTCACCGCGACCGGGACAGGGGGCCCACGAGCAGTACTTC,CASSPRPGQGAHEQYF
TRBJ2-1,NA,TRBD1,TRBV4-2,TGTGCCAGCAGCCAAGATAGAGTGGGACAGCTCAATGAGCAGTTCTTC,CASSQDRVGQLNEQFF
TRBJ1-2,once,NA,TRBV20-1,TGCAGTGTAACAGTAATCTATGGCTACACCTTC,CSVTVIYGYTF
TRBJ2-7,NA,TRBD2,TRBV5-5,TGTGCCAGCAGCTTGATGCAGGGAGGGCCCTACGAGCAGTACTTC,CASSLMQGGPYEQYF
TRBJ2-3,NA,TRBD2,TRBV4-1,TGCGCCAGCAGCCAAGTTGGGCTAGCGGTCACAGATACGCAGTATTTT,CASSQVGLAVTDTQYF
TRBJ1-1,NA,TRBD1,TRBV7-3,TGTGCCAGCAGCTTTGACAGGGATAACACTGAAGCTTTCTTT,CASSFDRDNTEAFF
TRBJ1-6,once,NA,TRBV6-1,TGTGCCAGCAGTGTCCATCTTAGGAGCGTAGGTAGCCCCTATAATTCACCCCTCCACTTT,CASSVHLRSVGSPYNSPLHF
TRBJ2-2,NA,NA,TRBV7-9,TGTGCCAGCAGCTGGGGGGGCCAAAGCGGGGAGCTGTTTTTT,CASSWGGQSGELFF
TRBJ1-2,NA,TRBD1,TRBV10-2,TGCGCCAGCAGTGGAGACGGACAGGCTAACTATGGCTACACCTTC,CASSGDGQANYGYTF
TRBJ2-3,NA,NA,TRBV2,TGTGCCAGCAGCGGAACAACCAGACAGACAGATACGCAGTATTTT,CASSGTTRQTDTQYF
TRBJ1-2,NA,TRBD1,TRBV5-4,TGTGCCAGCAGCTTACAGGGGGATCTTAATGGCTACACCTTC,CASSLQGDLNGYTF
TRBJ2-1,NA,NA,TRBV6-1,TGTGCCAGCAGTGAAGCGGACAGTGGGAATGAGCAGTTCTTC,CASSEADSGNEQFF
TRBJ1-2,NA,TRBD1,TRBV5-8,TGTGCCAGCAGCTTGGGGGCAGGGGGCGCCTATGGCTACACCTTC,CASSLGAGGAYGYTF
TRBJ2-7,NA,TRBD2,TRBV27,TGTGCCAGCAGTTTTATGGGGGGGAAACCCTACGAGCAGTACTTC,CASSFMGGKPYEQYF
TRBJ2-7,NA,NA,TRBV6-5,TGTGCCAGCAGTTACCAGGACAACAGCTACGAGCAGTACTTC,CASSYQDNSYEQYF
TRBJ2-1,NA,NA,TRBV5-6,TGTGCCAGCAGAGGAACCGGGTTTGAGCAGTTCTTC,CASRGTGFEQFF
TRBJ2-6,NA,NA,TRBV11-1,TGTGCCAGCAGCTTAGGATCGGGCTCTGGGGCCAACGTCCTGACTTTC,CASSLGSGSGANVLTF
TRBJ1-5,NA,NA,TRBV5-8,TGTGCCAGCAGCTTGGGGGGCGGTCAGCCCCAGCATTTT,CASSLGGGQPQHF
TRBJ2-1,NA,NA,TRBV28,TGTGCCAGCAACGGAGAGGGAAGGGATGAGCAGTTCTTC,CASNGEGRDEQFF
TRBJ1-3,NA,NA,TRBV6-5,TGTGCCAGCAGTCGGACAATCCGCGGAAACACCATATATTTT,CASSRTIRGNTIYF
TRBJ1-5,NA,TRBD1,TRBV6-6,TGTGCCAGCTCGGACAGGGCCAACCTCGGCAATCAGCCCCAGCATTTT,CASSDRANLGNQPQHF
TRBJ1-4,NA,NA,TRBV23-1,TGCGCCAGCAGTCAATCCGTAATACAGCACATGAATTTT,CASSQSVIQHMNF
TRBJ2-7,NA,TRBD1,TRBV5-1,TGCGCCAGCAGCGGCGACAGGGTCTACGAGCAGTACTTC,CASSGDRVYEQYF
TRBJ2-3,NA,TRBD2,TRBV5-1,TGCGCCAGCAGCTTGTTGGGCACCCTAGAGCGGGGAGATACGCAGTATTTT,CASSLLGTLERGDTQYF
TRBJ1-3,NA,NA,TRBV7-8,TGTGCCAGCAGCAATGGACTGCTATTCTCTGGAAACACCATATATTTT,CASSNGLLFSGNTIYF
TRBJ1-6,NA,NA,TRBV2,TGTGCCAGCCTCGAGGTTAGCCGGGATTCACCCCTCCACTTT,CASLEVSRDSPLHF
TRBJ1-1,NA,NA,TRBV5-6,TGTGCCAGCAGCTATTTACAGGGATGGACTGAAGCTTTCTTT,CASSYLQGWTEAFF
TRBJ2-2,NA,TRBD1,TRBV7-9,TGTGCCAGCAGTTCTACAGGGGAAACCGGGGAGCTGTTTTTT,CASSSTGETGELFF
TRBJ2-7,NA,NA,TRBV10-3,TGTGCCATCAGTGCGAGGTTGGAGGGGGCGTACGAGCAGTACTTC,CAISARLEGAYEQYF
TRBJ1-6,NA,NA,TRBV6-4,TGTGCCAGCAGGCCCACCGGGTCGCTAAATTCACCCCTCCACTTT,CASRPTGSLNSPLHF
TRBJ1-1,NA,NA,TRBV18,TGTGCCAGCTCAGATACTTACAGTAACACTGAAGCTTTCTTT,CASSDTYSNTEAFF
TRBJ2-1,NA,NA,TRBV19,TGTGCCAGTAGTGCACGGTCTCGGGGGAGCTCCTACAATGAGCAGTTCTTC,CASSARSRGSSYNEQFF
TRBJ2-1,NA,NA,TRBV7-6,TGTGCCAGCAGCTTATCCCGAGGCAGTGAGCAGTTCTTC,CASSLSRGSEQFF
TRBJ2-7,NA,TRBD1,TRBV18,TGTGCCAGCTCACAAGCAGGGGGCCAGTACGAGCAGTACTTC,CASSQAGGQYEQYF
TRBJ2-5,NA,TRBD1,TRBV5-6,TGTGCCAGCAGCACGGGACAGGGCGAAGAGACCCAGTACTTC,CASSTGQGEETQYF
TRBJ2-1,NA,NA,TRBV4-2,TGTGCCAGCAGCCAAGGTACTAGCAAAGGTGACAATGAGCAGTTCTTC,CASSQGTSKGDNEQFF
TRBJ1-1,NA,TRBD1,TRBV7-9,TGTGCCAGCAACCCTAACAGGGGAATGAACACTGAAGCTTTCTTT,CASNPNRGMNTEAFF
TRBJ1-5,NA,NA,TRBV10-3,TGTGCCATCAGCGGTAATAGCAATCAGCCCCAGCATTTT,CAISGNSNQPQHF
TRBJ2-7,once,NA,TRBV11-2,TGTGCCAGCAGCTTAGTTCTGTCGTACGAGCAGTACTTC,CASSLVLSYEQYF